These 27 T cell receptor beta chains share one sample of origin, sequenced in a study of metastatic and nonmetastatic thyroid tumors (TCRdb year 2020). No patient had received any treatment before thyroid surgery. Library method: PCR. Sequenced on an Illumina HiSeq 4000. In-frame beta chains were kept once TCRdb had trimmed the public reads at Q25 with fastp and called clones with MiXCR. The sample contains about 35,000 clones, approximately 20% of them found a single time. The ten largest clones represent 18% of the sample. The sequencing input was blood. The receptors originated from a female donor with papillary thyroid cancer or a benign thyroid nodule (not recorded which). Some clones in this sample may be carry-over from other donors' samples.

The chain carries TRBV20-1 and TRBJ2-2, with D perhaps being TRBD1 or TRBD2 (5 bases each). Germline CDR1 is DFQATT and CDR2 is SNEGSKA (reference sequence). V lost 5 bases, J lost 5 bases, and 18 bases lay in between. This CDR3 has 15 amino acids. The chain's CDR3 is CSAGRGAIVTGELFF. The CDR3 DNA is TGCAGTGCTGGAAGAGGGGCGATCGTTACCGGGGAGCTGTTTTTT.

This clone was counted many times. The J gene is TRBJ1-1, the V gene TRBV5-5, with D hard to call. With 0 bases removed from V and 1 base from J, the gap between germline ends came to 4 bases. Germline V gene data show CDR1 as SGHKS and CDR2 as YYEKEE (reference sequence). The CDR3 runs to 13 residues. The CDR3 is CASSLAANTEAFF. The CDR3 DNA reads as TGTGCCAGCAGCTTGGCCGCGAACACTGAAGCTTTCTTT.

At least ten counts were recorded for this clone. The rearrangement links TRBV20-1 to TRBJ1-6, with D unclear. The CDR3 has 14 amino acids. V lost 1 base and J lost 7, with 11 bases in between. Germline CDR1 and CDR2: DFQATT and SNEGSKA (reference sequence). This CDR3 is CSARAAGPNSPLHF. CDR3 DNA: TGCAGTGCTAGAGCGGCAGGACCAAATTCACCCCTCCACTTT.

Remarks on this clone: A much larger clone differs from this one at a single base, so this may be a read error. The rearrangement joins TRBV10-2 to TRBJ2-1; D is possibly TRBD2 (5 bases). Trimming took off 8 bases at V and 12 bases at J, with 14 bases between the two ends. The CDR3 is made up of 11 amino acids. Germline V lookup: CDR1 WSHSY, CDR2 SAAADI. This CDR3 is CASSVNEGQFF. In DNA, the CDR3 is TGCGCCAGCTCGGTCAACGAGGGGCAGTTCTTC.

This clone was seen ten or more times. The V call is TRBV19, the J call TRBJ1-5; no clear D. Germline CDR1 reads LNHDA; CDR2 reads SQIVND (reference sequence). The ends were cut back, 6 bases at V and 3 bases at J, with 9 bases in the middle. The length of the CDR3 is 13 residues. The CDR3 sequence: CASSNYLNQPQHF. DNA for the CDR3: TGTGCCAGTAGCAATTATCTCAATCAGCCCCAGCATTTT.

The table lists this clone with many counts. V usage is TRBV7-3 and J usage is TRBJ2-3; 11 bases agree with TRBD2. CDR3 length equals 19 residues. J was trimmed by 4 bases and V by 1 base; bases with no gene match: 13. CDR1 and CDR2 from the germline V gene are SGHTA and FQGTGA. DNA of the CDR3: TGTGCCAGCAGCTTAATTCGAGGGACTAGCGGAGCAGCTCCAGATACGCAGTATTTT. It encodes CASSLIRGTSGAAPDTQYF.

The table lists this clone with many counts. The CDR3 DNA reads as TGCAGTGCTAGAGACTCCAGCGGGAGGGGACCCCACCAAGAGACCCAGTACTTC. As protein: CSARDSSGRGPHQETQYF. The V call is TRBV20-1, the J call TRBJ2-5; 10 nucleotides agree with TRBD2. The CDR3 loop spans 18 amino acids. Germline V gene sequence: CDR1 DFQATT, CDR2 SNEGSKA (reference sequence). V lost 0 bases to trimming and J lost 0 bases; unmatched junction nucleotides: 10.

This clone was detected many times. The chain has TRBV20-1 and TRBJ2-1, with unresolved D. Per germline, CDR1 DFQATT and CDR2 SNEGSKA (reference sequence). V lost 0 bases, J lost 3 bases, and 12 bases lay in between. This CDR3 spans 15 amino acids. As DNA, the CDR3 is TGCAGTGCTAGAGACTACAACACGGACTACAATGAGCAGTTCTTC. This encodes CSARDYNTDYNEQFF.

The chain links TRBV6-2 or TRBV6-3 to TRBJ2-1; a weak D match, TRBD2 (5 bases). The ends were cut back, 0 bases at V and 8 bases at J, with 8 bases in the middle. This CDR3 is built from 13 residues. Germline V gives CDR1 MNHEY, CDR2 SVGEGT. The CDR3 region is CASSYSGDDEQFF. As DNA, the CDR3 is TGTGCCAGCAGTTACTCGGGAGATGATGAGCAGTTCTTC.

This clone was picked up many times. A read error may produce the germline difference seen at one junction end. Other DNA sequences in this sample translate to the same CDR3. The genes are TRBV2 and TRBJ1-1; the D gene is possibly TRBD1 (6 bases). The CDR3 totals 12 residues. Germline CDR1 reads SNHLY; CDR2 reads FYNNEI. The CDR3 sequence: CSSSEGGTEAFF. Here the CDR3 DNA reads TGTTCCAGCAGTGAAGGGGGCACTGAAGCTTTCTTT.

There are many counts of this clone. The J gene is TRBJ1-4, the V gene TRBV3-1; no definite D call. Germline V lookup: CDR1 LGHDT, CDR2 YNNKEL (reference sequence). CDR3 length equals 14 residues. V lost 4 bases, J lost 4 bases, and 10 bases lay in between. The CDR3 bases are TGTGCCAGCAGCCTCACAGCCTTTAATGAAAAACTGTTTTTT. Translating it yields CASSLTAFNEKLFF. Variable domain in full (rest from reference TRBV3-1 and TRBJ1-4): DTAVSQTPKYLVTQMGNDKSIKCEQNLGHDTMYWYKQDSKKFLKIMFSYNNKELIINETVPNRFSPKSPDKAHLNLHINSLELGDSAVYFCASSLTAFNEKLFFGSGTQLSVL.

V and J are TRBV11-2 and TRBJ2-1; 7 bases line up with TRBD1. This CDR3 region has 15 residues. The J segment lost 8 bases and the V segment lost 5 bases, leaving 12 bases of the junction unmatched. From germline, CDR1 is SGHAT and CDR2 FQNNGV. Here the CDR3 reads CASSPDRDRFDEQFF. DNA for the CDR3: TGTGCCAGCAGCCCTGACCGGGACAGATTCGATGAGCAGTTCTTC.

This clone showed up many times. The rearrangement joins TRBV5-6 to TRBJ2-7; a possible D gene is TRBD1 (6 bases). Trimming shortened V by 4 bases and J by 2 bases, and 16 bases separated the two germline ends. Germline V gene data show CDR1 as SGHDT and CDR2 as YYEEEE. This CDR3 has 15 amino acids. CDR3 coding DNA: TGTGCCAGCAGCCCCCGGCAGGGGACCACCTACGAGCAGTACTTC. It yields the protein CASSPRQGTTYEQYF.

This clone was picked up a small number of times. This chain uses TRBV30 with TRBJ2-1; 14 bases are a match to TRBD2. Germline V gene sequence: CDR1 GTSNPN, CDR2 SVGIG (reference sequence). The CDR3 consists of 16 residues. The junction had 5 bases not matched to a gene; V was cut back by 0 bases and J by 7 bases. This CDR3 is CAWSVLGTSGSNEQFF. The CDR3 DNA follows: TGTGCCTGGAGTGTACTCGGGACTAGCGGGAGTAATGAGCAGTTCTTC.

This clone was seen many times. This chain joins TRBV20-1 and TRBJ2-7; 9 positions agree with TRBD2. The CDR3 extends over 15 amino acids. The germline V gene has CDR1 DFQATT and CDR2 SNEGSKA (reference sequence). The ends lost 1 base at V and 0 bases at J; junction bases unmatched: 4. CDR3 sequence: CSARVPSGDSYEQYF. The CDR3 nucleotides read TGCAGTGCTAGAGTCCCTAGCGGGGACTCCTACGAGCAGTACTTC.

Comments on this clone: At one end, the junction sequence differs from germline, possibly due to a read error. The V gene is TRBV19, the J gene TRBJ2-3, with TRBD1 matching over 10 bases. The CDR3 runs to 14 residues. From germline, CDR1 is LNHDA and CDR2 SQIVND (reference sequence). The CDR3 nucleotides read TGTGTCAGTAGTTCTACGGGACAGGGGGATACGCAGTATTTT. This gives the protein CVSSSTGQGDTQYF. The full variable domain, with the rest looked up from reference TRBV19 and TRBJ2-3, is DGGITQSPKYLFRKEGQNVTLSCEQNLNHDAMYWYRQDPGQGLRLIYYSQIVNDFQKGDIAEGYSVSREKKESFPLTVTSAQKNPTAFYLCVSSSTGQGDTQYFGPGTRLTVL.

Of note for this clone: Compared with germline, one end of the junction differs, possibly owing to a read error. This rearrangement joins TRBV9 to TRBJ1-3; TRBD1 might be the D (6 bases). The germline CDR1 and CDR2 sequences are SGDLS and YYNGEE. This CDR3 is 14 amino acids long. CDR3 bases: TGTGCCGGCAGCCAAGGGGGTACTGGAAACACCATATATTTT. This sequence encodes CAGSQGGTGNTIYF.

At least ten counts were recorded for this clone. This chain connects TRBV28 to TRBJ1-4; D perhaps matches TRBD1 (5 bases). The germline V and J ends were trimmed by 6 bases and 6 bases, with 17 bases remaining between them. Looked up from germline, CDR1 is MDHEN and CDR2 is SYDVKM. The CDR3 has 15 residues. For the CDR3, the DNA is TGTGCCAGCAGATCGGGGGGTACGGGGTATGAAAAACTGTTTTTT. Protein product: CASRSGGTGYEKLFF.

This clone was found many times. The V call is TRBV2, the J call TRBJ2-3; possibly TRBD1 for D (5 bases). The CDR3 sequence is 15 residues long. With 1 base removed from V and 5 bases from J, the gap between germline ends came to 13 bases. The germline V gene encodes CDR1 SNHLY and CDR2 FYNNEI. CDR3 nucleotide sequence: TGTGCCAGCAGTGAAGGATCGGACACACGAGATACGCAGTATTTT. Its protein product is CASSEGSDTRDTQYF.

This clone was seen repeatedly, ten times or more. V is TRBV7-2 and J is TRBJ2-2; no firm D call. CDR1 and CDR2 (germline): SGHTA, FQGNSA. The CDR3 consists of 13 residues. V lost 6 bases and J 2 bases, leaving 7 bases between the germline ends. DNA of the CDR3: TGTGCCAGCAGGAATATCAACACCGGGGAGCTGTTTTTT. Encoded protein: CASRNINTGELFF.

This clone was seen at least ten times. CDR3 coding DNA: TGTGCCAGCAGTTTCCCAGGGGACGAGACCCAGTACTTC. Amino acids: CASSFPGDETQYF. The chain links TRBV28 to TRBJ2-5; a weak D match, TRBD1 (6 bases). The CDR3 has 13 residues. Germline-derived CDR1 and CDR2 are MDHEN and SYDVKM. Trimming stripped 3 bases from V and 5 bases from J, with 10 bases between.

This clone is labeled as medium-sized. The rearrangement joins TRBV28 to TRBJ2-7; D is uncertain. With 5 bases removed from V and 2 bases from J, the gap between germline ends came to 10 bases. The germline CDR1 and CDR2 sequences are MDHEN and SYDVKM. This CDR3 is 13 amino acids long. CDR3 in amino acids: CASSQTEPYEQYF. The DNA for the CDR3 is TGTGCCAGCAGTCAAACTGAGCCCTACGAGCAGTACTTC.

This clone rates as medium-sized. This chain joins TRBV6-1 and TRBJ2-7; TRBD1 might be the D (6 bases). Trimming shortened V by 5 bases and J by 4 bases, and 15 bases separated the two germline ends. The V gene's germline CDR1 is MNHNS and CDR2 SASEGT. This CDR3 has 14 residues. The CDR3 region is CASSQSSTGYEQYF. The CDR3 DNA is TGTGCCAGCAGTCAATCGTCTACAGGGTACGAGCAGTACTTC.

The chain recombines TRBV19 with TRBJ1-2, with D possibly TRBD1 on 5 matching bases. The CDR3 spans 15 residues. Trimming pared 5 bases from V and 3 bases from J, leaving 16 bases between. CDR1 and CDR2 (germline): LNHDA, SQIVND (reference sequence). CDR3 in DNA: TGTGCCAGTAGTCAGACCTGGACACCGGACTATGGCTACACCTTC. It encodes CASSQTWTPDYGYTF.

The chain carries TRBV7-3 and TRBJ1-1, with no clear D. This CDR3 is built from 13 residues. Germline loops: CDR1 SGHTA, CDR2 FQGTGA. V lost 7 bases and J lost 7, with 16 bases in between. The CDR3: CASILGGSREAFF. The CDR3 coding sequence is TGTGCCAGCATCCTGGGAGGCTCGCGTGAAGCTTTCTTT.

This clone was detected ten times or more. A much larger clone differs by one base, so this may be a read error. The sample carries other DNA sequences with the same CDR3. The rearrangement uses TRBV24-1 and TRBJ2-7; 7 bases map to TRBD2. CDR3 length equals 14 residues. Per germline, CDR1 KGHDR and CDR2 SFDVKD. Here the CDR3 reads CATSDASGVYEQYF. CDR3 sequence (DNA): TGTGCCACCAGTGATGCTAGCGGCGTCTACGAGCAATACTTC.

This clone is labeled medium-sized (0.01 to 0.1%). Here the CDR3 DNA reads TGTGCCAGCAGTTTACCCTTTGCCGGCACAGATACGCAGTATTTT. Translated, it gives CASSLPFAGTDTQYF. This chain connects TRBV28 to TRBJ2-3; the D is unclear. The V and J ends lost 2 bases and 1 base respectively, with 10 bases between them. The germline gives CDR1 MDHEN, CDR2 SYDVKM. This CDR3 is 15 amino acids long.